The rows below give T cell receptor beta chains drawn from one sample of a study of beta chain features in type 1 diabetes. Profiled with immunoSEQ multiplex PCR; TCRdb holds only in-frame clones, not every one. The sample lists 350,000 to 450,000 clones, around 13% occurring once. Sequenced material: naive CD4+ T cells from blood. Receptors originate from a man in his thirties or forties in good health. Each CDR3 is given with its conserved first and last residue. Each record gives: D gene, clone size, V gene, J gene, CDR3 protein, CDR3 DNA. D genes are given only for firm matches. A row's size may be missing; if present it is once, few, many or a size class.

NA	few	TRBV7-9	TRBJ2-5	CASSLGGQETQYF	TGTGCCAGCAGCTTGGGGGGCCAAGAGACCCAGTACTTC
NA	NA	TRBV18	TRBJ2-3	CASSPRGQSGGDTQYF	TGTGCCAGCTCACCACGTGGGCAGTCCGGGGGAGATACGCAGTATTTT
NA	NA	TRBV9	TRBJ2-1	CASSTTRTLGNEQFF	TGTGCCAGCAGCACTACTAGGACGTTGGGAAATGAGCAGTTCTTC
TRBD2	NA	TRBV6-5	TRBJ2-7	CASSRAGGTVEQYF	TGTGCCAGCAGCCGAGCGGGGGGGACGGTCGAGCAGTACTTC
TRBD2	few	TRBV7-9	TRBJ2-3	CASSPASGTADTQYF	TGTGCCAGCAGTCCGGCTAGCGGGACCGCAGATACGCAGTATTTT
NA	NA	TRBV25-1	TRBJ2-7	CASSELGGEQYF	TGTGCCAGCAGTGAACTGGGTGGGGAGCAGTACTTC
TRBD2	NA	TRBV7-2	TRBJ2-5	CASSDRTLAGVKETQYF	TGTGCCAGCAGCGACCGTACGCTAGCGGGGGTCAAAGAGACCCAGTACTTC
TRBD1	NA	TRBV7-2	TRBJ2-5	CASRLDRGIETQYF	TGTGCCAGCAGGCTAGACAGGGGAATTGAGACCCAGTACTTC
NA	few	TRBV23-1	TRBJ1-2	CASSHPPCYGYTF	TGCGCCAGCAGTCACCCTCCTTGCTATGGCTACACCTTC
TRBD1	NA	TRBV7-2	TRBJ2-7	CASGQAGYEQYF	TGTGCCAGCGGACAGGCCGGCTACGAGCAGTACTTC
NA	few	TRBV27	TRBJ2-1	CASSLTRWSGNEQFF	TGTGCCAGCAGTTTAACGCGTTGGAGTGGCAATGAGCAGTTCTTC
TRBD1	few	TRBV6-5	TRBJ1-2	CASWGQGGGYTF	TGTGCCAGCTGGGGACAGGGAGGTGGCTACACCTTC
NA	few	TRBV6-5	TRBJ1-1	CASSTNTEAFF	TGTGCCAGCAGTACGAACACTGAAGCTTTCTTT
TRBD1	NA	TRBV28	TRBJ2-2	CASQGQGNTGELFF	TGTGCCTCACAGGGGCAGGGGAACACCGGGGAGCTGTTTTTT
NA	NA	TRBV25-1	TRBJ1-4	CASSEGAGKLFF	TGTGCCAGCAGTGAGGGGGCAGGAAAACTGTTTTTT
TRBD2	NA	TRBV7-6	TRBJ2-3	CASSRTPSGSTDTQYF	TGTGCCAGCAGCCGAACTCCTAGCGGTAGCACAGATACGCAGTATTTT
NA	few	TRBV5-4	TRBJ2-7	CASSLYRPEQYF	TGTGCCAGCAGCTTGTACAGACCCGAGCAGTACTTC